The 6 T cell receptor beta chains below all came from one sample that was sequenced in a study of chronic HIV infection and antiretroviral therapy. TCRdb ran MiXCR on the 5' RACE reads and lists one entry per CDR3 protein. There are some 46,000 distinct CDR3 sequences in the sample; approximately 19% occur only once, and about 2.7% lies in the top ten. The specimen was peripheral blood. The receptors were sampled from an adult who had HIV and had not received antiretroviral therapy, or was an uninfected healthy control (not recorded which).

V usage is TRBV6-6 and J usage is TRBJ2-3, with D unclear. CDR1 is MNHNY and CDR2 is SVGAGI in the germline V gene (reference sequence). CDR3 length equals 15 residues. The V end lost 6 bases, the J end lost 8 bases, and 21 bases lay between the germline ends. CDR3 coding DNA: TGTGCCAGCAGCCCACTCACGGGCAATAGTGGTACGCAGTATTTT. It specifies CASSPLTGNSGTQYF.

The chain joins TRBV3-1 to TRBJ1-1; D is undetermined. Germline loops: CDR1 LGHDT, CDR2 YNNKEL (reference sequence). V was cut by 4 bases and J by 12 bases, with 18 bases left in between. The CDR3 is 13 residues long. Written as DNA, the CDR3 is TGTGCCAGCAGCCCAGGTAAAGTCGGTCCGACTTTCTTT. Translated, it gives CASSPGKVGPTFF. Looking up the rest from reference TRBV3-1 and TRBJ1-1 gives the full variable domain: DTAVSQTPKYLVTQMGNDKSIKCEQNLGHDTMYWYKQDSKKFLKIMFSYNNKELIINETVPNRFSPKSPDKAHLNLHINSLELGDSAVYFCASSPGKVGPTFFGQGTRLTVV.

This clonotype turned up a few times. The chain joins TRBV11-1 to TRBJ2-3, with D possibly being TRBD1 or TRBD2 (5 bases each). The CDR3 is made up of 13 amino acids. V lost 5 bases, J lost 9 bases, and 15 bases lay in between. Germline V CDR1 and CDR2: SGHAT, FQDESV (reference sequence). In DNA form, the CDR3 reads TGTGCCAGCAGCCTTTCTCCGGGACCCACGCAGTATTTT. Amino acids: CASSLSPGPTQYF. The full variable domain, its missing parts supplied by reference TRBV11-1 and TRBJ2-3, is EAEVAQSPRYKITEKSQAVAFWCDPISGHATLYWYRQILGQGPELLVQFQDESVVDDSQLPKDRFSAERLKGVDSTLKIQPAELGDSAMYLCASSLSPGPTQYFGPGTRLTVL.

The table lists this clonotype with a few counts. CDR3: CASSYSRQSMVSPLHF. The CDR3, as DNA: TGTGCCAGCAGTTACTCGAGGCAGTCTATGGTTTCACCCCTCCACTTT. The chain has TRBV6-5 and TRBJ1-6; D call uncertain. This CDR3 has 16 residues. CDR1 MNHEY and CDR2 SVGAGI come from the germline V gene. The V and J ends lost 0 bases and 9 bases respectively, with 15 bases between them.

The CDR3 sequence: CARQEDPEQFF. The CDR3 DNA follows: TGTGCCCGCCAGGAGGATCCTGAGCAGTTCTTC. V and J are TRBV7-9 and TRBJ2-1, with D perhaps matching TRBD2 (5 bases). Germline-derived CDR1 and CDR2 are SEHNR and FQNEAQ (reference sequence). The V end was cut by 11 bases, the J end by 9 bases, with 14 bases between. CDR3 length: 11 amino acids. The variable domain in full, with the rest retrieved from reference TRBV7-9 and TRBJ2-1, is DTGVSQNPRHKITKRGQNVTFRCDPISEHNRLYWYRQTLGQGPEFLTYFQNEAQLEKSRLLSDRFSAERPKGSFSTLEIQRTEQGDSAMYLCARQEDPEQFFGPGTRLTVL.

This clonotype was observed a handful of times. The J gene is TRBJ2-3, the V gene TRBV6-6, with 11 bases lining up with TRBD1. This CDR3 comprises 15 residues. Trimming cost V 6 bases and J 5 bases; bases outside gene matches: 7. The germline V gene encodes CDR1 MNHNY and CDR2 SVGAGI (reference sequence). The DNA for the CDR3 is TGTGCCAGCAGGCAGTTAGGGACAGGGGGAGATACGCAGTATTTT. Protein sequence: CASRQLGTGGDTQYF.